This T cell receptor beta chain derives from a study of breast tumors, draining lymph nodes, adjacent tissues. Notes on the study in general: Tumors had less TCR diversity than lymph nodes, more than nontumor tissue.

A single record per CDR3 protein comes from TCRdb applying MiXCR to the multiplex PCR reads. The table records about 180,000 distinct CDR3 sequences, about 33% of them present only once. This clonotype was seen more than once but under ten times. The target antigen is unknown. With a much larger clone just one base away, this may be a read error. Samples came from axillary lymph nodes draining the breast cancer. Sequencing was performed on axillary lymph node tissue. This clonotype originated in a female donor with breast cancer. Some clones in this sample may be carry-over from other donors' samples.

The CDR3 region is CASSPLGCEQYF. The CDR3 DNA sequence: TGCGCCAGCAGTCCCCTAGGCTGCGAGCAGTACTTC. The V call is TRBV5-1, the J call TRBJ2-7; D remains ambiguous. V lost 5 bases to trimming and J lost 6 bases, with 12 bases between them. This CDR3 contains 12 residues. Germline loops: CDR1 SGHRS, CDR2 YFSETQ.